The 30 T cell receptor beta chains below all came from one sample that was sequenced in a study of shared clonotypes between healthy human individuals. Generated by immunoSEQ multiplex PCR, the TCRdb table keeps only in-frame clones and is missing some. Counted here are about 490,000 clones, approximately 80% occurring once; the ten biggest clones make up around 12%. Sequencing used PBMCs. The receptors originated from a middle-aged woman in good health. Some clones in this sample may be carry-over from other donors' samples.

CDR3 sequence (DNA): TGTGCCAGTAGTTTCTTAGCGGGAGGTGAGCAGTTCTTC. Protein sequence: CASSFLAGGEQFF. The chain links TRBV19 to TRBJ2-1, with 10 nucleotides matching TRBD2. With V trimmed by 5 bases and J by 9 bases, 4 bases remained unmatched. The V gene's germline CDR1 is LNHDA and CDR2 SQIVND (reference sequence). The CDR3 is 13 amino acids.

The V gene is TRBV11-3, the J gene TRBJ2-2; no clear D. Germline CDR1 and CDR2: SGHNT and YENEEA. The CDR3 runs 12 residues. V was shortened by 9 bases and J by 0 bases, with 5 bases between the two germline ends. CDR3 nucleotide sequence: TGTGCCAGTGGGACGAACACCGGGGAGCTGTTTTTT. Its protein is CASGTNTGELFF.

The chain has TRBV5-6 and TRBJ1-1, with TRBD1 matching over 8 bases. CDR3 size: 16 residues. V lost 0 bases and J lost 5; bases outside the gene matches: 9. CDR1 and CDR2 from the germline V gene are SGHDT and YYEEEE. The CDR3 coding sequence is TGTGCCAGCAGCTTGGCGGGCAGGGGGCCGAGTACTGAAGCTTTCTTT. This translates into CASSLAGRGPSTEAFF.

CDR3 amino acids: CAWRRPGLAGRYEQYF. The CDR3 DNA reads TGTGCCTGGAGGAGACCGGGACTAGCGGGACGCTACGAGCAGTACTTC. The V and J genes are TRBV30 and TRBJ2-7, with TRBD2 identical over 13 bases. CDR1 and CDR2 (germline): GTSNPN, SVGIG (reference sequence). The trim removed 3 bases at V and 3 bases at J, leaving 8 bases unmatched. This CDR3 comprises 16 residues.

The CDR3 DNA reads TGTGCCAGCAGCCCAATCCGGGACAGCCCCTACGAGCAGTACTTC. Translation gives CASSPIRDSPYEQYF. The chain carries TRBV9 and TRBJ2-7; 7 positions agree with TRBD1. The CDR3 covers 15 residues. Germline lookup yields CDR1 SGDLS and CDR2 YYNGEE. V lost 4 bases, J lost 2 bases, and 9 bases stayed unmatched.

This clone has just one count. The genes are TRBV7-2 and TRBJ1-5; D is unclear. Germline CDR1 and CDR2: SGHTA and FQGNSA. This CDR3 contains 15 residues. Trimming took off 1 base at V and 9 bases at J, with 16 bases between the two ends. CDR3 amino acids: CASSLESGTERPQHF. The DNA for the CDR3 is TGTGCCAGCAGCTTAGAATCGGGCACCGAGCGGCCCCAGCATTTT.

J is TRBJ1-2 and V is TRBV5-4; 8 nucleotides match TRBD1. CDR1 is SGHNT and CDR2 is YYREEE in the germline V gene (reference sequence). The J segment lost 8 bases and the V segment lost 4 bases, leaving 10 bases of the junction unmatched. CDR3 length: 14 amino acids. The CDR3 here is CASSETGGKRGYTF. As DNA, the CDR3 is TGTGCCAGCAGCGAAACAGGGGGGAAAAGGGGCTACACCTTC.

Only a few counts were recorded for this clone. J is TRBJ2-1 and V is TRBV28; maybe TRBD2 (6 bases). The length of the CDR3 is 14 residues. V was pared by 10 bases and J by 2 bases, with 15 bases between. Germline CDR1 and CDR2: MDHEN and SYDVKM. CDR3 amino acids: CATRGTGAYNEQFF. The CDR3 nucleotides read TGTGCCACCAGAGGGACGGGGGCCTACAATGAGCAGTTCTTC.

The chain couples TRBV2 to TRBJ2-6; D remains ambiguous. Per germline, CDR1 SNHLY and CDR2 FYNNEI. The CDR3 spans 18 residues. V lost 5 bases and J lost 5, with 22 bases in between. As DNA, the CDR3 is TGTGCCAGCAGTACGAGAAATCCGATACAAAGTCGGGCCAACGTCCTGACTTTC. It yields the protein CASSTRNPIQSRANVLTF. Full variable domain (missing parts from reference TRBV2 and TRBJ2-6): EPEVTQTPSHQVTQMGQEVILRCVPISNHLYFYWYRQILGQKVEFLVSFYNNEISEKSEIFDDQFSVERPDGSNFTLKIRSTKLEDSAMYFCASSTRNPIQSRANVLTFGAGSRLTVL.

This clone was recorded only once. The gene calls are TRBV7-6 and TRBJ1-2, with TRBD1 matching 8 bases. The trim removed 5 bases at V and 6 bases at J, leaving 29 bases unmatched. In germline, CDR1 is SGHVS, CDR2 FNYEAQ. This CDR3 contains 21 residues. The CDR3 coding sequence is TGTGCCAGCAGCCCGTCTTTACTTTTCGGGACAGGTCGGCGCGGGGAAGATGGCTACACCTTC. The encoded protein is CASSPSLLFGTGRRGEDGYTF.

This clone was recorded at least ten times. This sample also contains other DNA sequences that code for the same CDR3. The rearrangement joins TRBV30 to TRBJ1-5; a weak D match, TRBD1 (6 bases). This CDR3 contains 14 residues. In germline, CDR1 is GTSNPN, CDR2 SVGIG (reference sequence). Deletions cut 2 bases from V and 4 bases from J, with 12 bases between. The chain's CDR3 is CAWSTGTLNQPQHF. CDR3 nucleotide sequence: TGTGCCTGGAGTACCGGGACACTAAATCAGCCCCAGCATTTT.

The table lists this clone with a count of one. This chain uses TRBV5-1 with TRBJ2-7; D ambiguous. The germline V gene encodes CDR1 SGHRS and CDR2 YFSETQ. V was trimmed by 3 bases and J by 3 bases, leaving 19 bases between them. This CDR3 has 16 residues. The CDR3 sequence is CASSSDDGRLDYEQYF. The CDR3 region has the DNA TGCGCCAGCAGCTCGGATGACGGGCGGTTAGACTACGAGCAGTACTTC. The complete variable domain, with remaining parts taken from reference TRBV5-1 and TRBJ2-7, reads KAGVTQTPRYLIKTRGQQVTLSCSPISGHRSVSWYQQTPGQGLQFLFEYFSETQRNKGNFPGRFSGRQFSNSRSEMNVSTLELGDSALYLCASSSDDGRLDYEQYFGPGTRLTVT.

Turning to this clone: It may be a read error: a sequence one base away is much more abundant. This rearrangement joins TRBV13 to TRBJ1-2; TRBD1 aligns across 9 bases. CDR1 is PRHDT, CDR2 FYEKMQ, per germline (reference sequence). With V trimmed by 0 bases and J by 4 bases, 0 bases remained unmatched. This CDR3 has 14 residues. Written as DNA, the CDR3 is TGTGCCAGCAGCTTAGGGACAGGGGGCTATGGCTACACCTTC. This encodes CASSLGTGGYGYTF. The full variable domain, completed using reference TRBV13 and TRBJ1-2, is AAGVIQSPRHLIKEKRETATLKCYPIPRHDTVYWYQQGPGQDPQFLISFYEKMQSDKGSIPDRFSAQQFSDYHSELNMSSLELGDSALYFCASSLGTGGYGYTFGSGTRLTVV.

The CDR3 spells CASSGRLNTEAFF. In nucleotides, the CDR3 is TGTGCCAGTTCGGGACGGTTGAACACTGAAGCTTTCTTT. This chain joins TRBV27 and TRBJ1-1, with D possibly TRBD1 on 5 matching bases. V was shortened by 9 bases and J by 0 bases, with 11 bases between the two germline ends. Germline CDR1 is MNHEY and CDR2 is SMNVEV (reference sequence). The CDR3 has 13 residues.

The V gene is TRBV4-3, the J gene TRBJ2-5; no reliable D call. CDR1 and CDR2 from the germline V gene are LGHNA and YSLEER. V shed 0 bases and J shed 7 bases, with 12 bases lying between them. CDR3 length: 14 residues. The CDR3 sequence is CASSQEAPGGTQYF. CDR3 in DNA: TGCGCCAGCAGCCAAGAGGCCCCGGGCGGGACCCAGTACTTC.

CDR3 sequence (DNA): TGCGCCAGCAGTCCGGGACTAGCGGGAAAGAACACCGGGGAGCTGTTTTTT. Translation: CASSPGLAGKNTGELFF. The chain recombines TRBV4-1 with TRBJ2-2; 13 bases map to TRBD2. The germline CDR1 and CDR2 sequences are MGHRA and YSYEKL. This CDR3 is 17 amino acids long. J lost 1 base, V lost 6 bases, and 5 bases had no gene match.

The chain recombines TRBV27 with TRBJ2-5; D gene uncertain. Germline CDR1 and CDR2: MNHEY and SMNVEV (reference sequence). This CDR3 has 15 residues. Trimming stripped 3 bases from V and 4 bases from J, with 15 bases between. The CDR3 nucleotides read TGTGCCAGCAGTTTGAGTGGCTTTATAGGAGAGACCCAGTACTTC. It specifies CASSLSGFIGETQYF.

This clone has ten or more counts. The rearrangement joins TRBV29-1 to TRBJ2-2, with 13 bases aligning to TRBD2. Looked up from germline, CDR1 is SQVTM and CDR2 is ANQGSEA. This CDR3 has 14 amino acids. The V segment lost 6 bases and the J segment 7 bases; nucleotides outside the gene matches: 5. The CDR3 DNA follows: TGCAGCGTCGGCGGACTAGCGGGGGTCGGGGAGCTGTTTTTT. This translates into CSVGGLAGVGELFF.

The V gene is TRBV4-1, the J gene TRBJ2-7, with D possibly TRBD1 on 5 matching bases. Trimming stripped 4 bases from V and 2 bases from J, with 12 bases between. This CDR3 has 14 amino acids. CDR1 and CDR2 (germline): MGHRA, YSYEKL. In DNA form, the CDR3 reads TGCGCCAGCAGCCTGACAGAGATAACCTACGAGCAGTACTTC. Its protein is CASSLTEITYEQYF.

This clone was counted a few times. The chain recombines TRBV2 with TRBJ1-4; D gene ambiguous. V was clipped by 6 bases and J by 8 bases, with 10 bases between them. The germline V gene encodes CDR1 SNHLY and CDR2 FYNNEI. The CDR3 sequence is 12 residues long. The CDR3 nucleotides are TGTGCCAGCAGGAACACAGAGGAAAAACTGTTTTTT. Translation gives CASRNTEEKLFF.

This rearrangement joins TRBV7-9 to TRBJ1-4, with D unclear. V lost 2 bases and J 2 bases, leaving 6 bases between the germline ends. Germline CDR1 is SEHNR and CDR2 is FQNEAQ (reference sequence). This CDR3 has 14 residues. The CDR3 is CASSLFQTNEKLFF. The CDR3 coding sequence is TGTGCCAGCAGCTTATTTCAGACTAATGAAAAACTGTTTTTT.

The chain recombines TRBV7-8 with TRBJ2-3; D unresolved. Germline CDR1 reads SGHVS; CDR2 reads FQNEAQ. The CDR3 contains 16 residues. V was cut by 2 bases and J by 0 bases, with 12 bases left in between. CDR3 sequence: CASSLNPVRSTDTQYF. The CDR3 nucleotides read TGTGCCAGCAGCTTAAACCCCGTGAGGAGCACAGATACGCAGTATTTT.

Turning to this clone: A read error is likely here: a far larger clone is one base away. The gene calls are TRBV5-6 and TRBJ1-1, with D unclear. This CDR3 has 13 residues. V lost 4 bases and J 11 bases, leaving 18 bases between the germline ends. The germline V gene encodes CDR1 SGHDT and CDR2 YYEEEE. The chain's CDR3 is CASSPILLSNAFF. CDR3 nucleotide sequence: TGTGCCAGCAGCCCGATCCTACTGAGCAATGCTTTCTTT.

V is TRBV5-1 and J is TRBJ2-5; D unclear. Germline lookup yields CDR1 SGHRS and CDR2 YFSETQ. This CDR3 is built from 15 residues. The V gene lost 7 bases and the J gene lost 3 bases, with 19 bases spanning the gap. This CDR3 reads CASGVSPRTEETQYF. The CDR3, as DNA: TGCGCCAGCGGAGTCTCCCCAAGGACGGAAGAGACCCAGTACTTC.

The V gene is TRBV7-9, the J gene TRBJ1-1; D unclear. The V gene lost 0 bases and the J gene lost 0 bases, with 14 bases spanning the gap. The CDR3 has 17 residues. Germline V CDR1 and CDR2: SEHNR, FQNEAQ (reference sequence). CDR3 sequence: CASSLALEALMNTEAFF. The CDR3 region has the DNA TGTGCCAGCAGCTTAGCGCTGGAGGCCCTCATGAACACTGAAGCTTTCTTT.

The rearrangement uses TRBV18 and TRBJ1-3, with D maybe TRBD1 (5 bases). The CDR3 length is 16 residues. V lost 2 bases and J 2 bases, leaving 13 bases between the germline ends. Germline CDR1 KGHSH, CDR2 LQKENI. CDR3 DNA sequence: TGTGCCAGCTCACCAAGGGTGCAGGGCGCTGGAAACACCATATATTTT. Protein sequence: CASSPRVQGAGNTIYF.

Concerning this clone: A far larger clone is off by one base, so a read error is likely. Other DNA sequences from this sample encode an identical CDR3 as well. The J gene is TRBJ1-1, the V gene TRBV5-1; D ambiguous. This CDR3 contains 11 residues. Trimming removed 5 bases at V and 1 base at J, with 3 bases between. The germline V gene has CDR1 SGHRS and CDR2 YFSETQ. CDR3 coding DNA: TGCGCCAGCAGGGAGAACACTGAAGCTTTCTTT. This sequence encodes CASRENTEAFF.

The V and J genes are TRBV28 and TRBJ2-7, with D possibly being TRBD1 or TRBD2 (5 bases each). Trimming took off 11 bases at V and 2 bases at J, with 10 bases between the two ends. This CDR3 has 11 residues. Per germline, CDR1 MDHEN and CDR2 SYDVKM. This CDR3 is CACQGAYEQYF. Written as DNA, the CDR3 is TGTGCCTGCCAGGGAGCCTACGAGCAGTACTTC.

This clone was seen a handful of times. This chain uses TRBV7-2 with TRBJ2-3; 7 positions agree with TRBD1. The V gene's germline CDR1 is SGHTA and CDR2 FQGNSA. The trim removed 4 bases at V and 0 bases at J, leaving 1 base unmatched. CDR3 length equals 14 residues. The CDR3 loop is CASSWDRSTDTQYF. The CDR3 DNA sequence: TGTGCCAGCAGCTGGGACAGAAGCACAGATACGCAGTATTTT.

The chain carries TRBV5-4 and TRBJ2-1, with D perhaps assigned TRBD1 or TRBD2 (5 bases each). The CDR3 has 15 amino acids. V was shortened by 4 bases and J by 9 bases, with 20 bases between the two germline ends. The germline V gene encodes CDR1 SGHNT and CDR2 YYREEE (reference sequence). The CDR3 protein is CASSGTGTPSREQFF. As DNA, the CDR3 is TGTGCCAGCAGCGGGACGGGCACCCCATCCCGTGAGCAGTTCTTC.